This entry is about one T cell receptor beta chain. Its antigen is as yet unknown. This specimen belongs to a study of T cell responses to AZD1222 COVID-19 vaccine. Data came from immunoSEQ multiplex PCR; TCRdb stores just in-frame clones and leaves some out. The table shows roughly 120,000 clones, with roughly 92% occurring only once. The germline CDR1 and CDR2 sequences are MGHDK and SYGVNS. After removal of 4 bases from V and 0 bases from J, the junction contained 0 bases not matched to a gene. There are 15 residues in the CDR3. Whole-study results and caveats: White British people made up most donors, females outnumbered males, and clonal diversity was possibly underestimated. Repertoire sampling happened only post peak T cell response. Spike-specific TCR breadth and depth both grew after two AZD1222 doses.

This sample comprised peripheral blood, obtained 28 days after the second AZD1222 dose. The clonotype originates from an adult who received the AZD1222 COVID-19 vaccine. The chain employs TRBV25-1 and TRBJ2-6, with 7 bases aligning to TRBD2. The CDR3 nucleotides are TGTGCCAGCAGTGGGGACTACTCTGGGGCCAACGTCCTGACTTTC. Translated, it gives CASSGDYSGANVLTF.